Presented here are 27 T cell receptor beta chains from one specimen sequenced in a study of blood T cell repertoires in COVID-19. Sequencing used immunoSEQ multiplex PCR; TCRdb keeps in-frame clones, though not all of them. The sample contains approximately 260,000 clones, roughly 84% of which appear only once. The sample comprised peripheral blood. The receptors were sampled from a human donor in a cohort sampled during active COVID-19.

This rearrangement joins TRBV3-1 (or the pseudogene TRBV3-2) to TRBJ2-5; 7 bases match TRBD2. J was trimmed by 5 bases and V by 1 base; bases with no gene match: 1. The CDR3 covers 13 residues. Germline V gene data show CDR1 as LGHDT and CDR2 as YNNKEL (reference sequence). Here the CDR3 DNA reads TGTGCCAGCAGCCAAGCCGGGAGGGAGACCCAGTACTTC. Protein product: CASSQAGRETQYF.

The V and J genes are TRBV12-3 or TRBV12-4 and TRBJ1-1; no firm D call. This CDR3 spans 11 amino acids. Trimming took 6 bases from V and 8 from J, leaving 10 bases between them. The CDR3 region is CASSPGGEAFF. The DNA of the CDR3 is TGTGCCAGCAGCCCGGGTGGAGAAGCTTTCTTT.

V is TRBV2 and J is TRBJ2-5, with D hard to call. This CDR3 is built from 13 residues. Germline V lookup: CDR1 SNHLY, CDR2 FYNNEI. V was pared by 2 bases and J by 2 bases, with 6 bases between. CDR3 sequence reads: CASSELLQETQYF. The CDR3 DNA reads as TGTGCCAGCAGTGAACTTCTACAAGAGACCCAGTACTTC.

V gene TRBV27 combines with J gene TRBJ2-7, with 8 bases that match TRBD1. Unmatched junction bases numbered 9, after V lost 2 bases and J lost 3 bases. Per germline, CDR1 MNHEY and CDR2 SMNVEV (reference sequence). This CDR3 has 16 residues. CDR3 loop: CASSLGGGRGHYEQYF. The CDR3 bases are TGTGCCAGCAGTTTAGGTGGCGGCAGGGGGCACTACGAGCAGTACTTC.

The chain combines TRBV18 with TRBJ2-1; weak D call: TRBD2 (6 bases). The V end was cut by 0 bases, the J end by 7 bases, with 10 bases between. In germline, CDR1 is KGHSH, CDR2 LQKENI. This CDR3 is 14 amino acids long. The chain's CDR3 is CASSPPSAGNEQFF. CDR3 nucleotide sequence: TGTGCCAGCTCACCACCCAGTGCGGGAAATGAGCAGTTCTTC.

V is TRBV5-5 and J is TRBJ1-1, with TRBD1 as a possible D gene (5 bases). The CDR3 length is 15 residues. Germline CDR1 and CDR2: SGHKS and YYEKEE (reference sequence). V was pared by 1 base and J by 0 bases, with 10 bases between. The CDR3 is CASSLNPRVNTEAFF. In DNA, the CDR3 is TGTGCCAGCAGCTTGAACCCCAGGGTGAACACTGAAGCTTTCTTT.

The chain is built from TRBV4-2 and TRBJ2-7; 9 bases are shared with TRBD1. The CDR3 extends over 15 amino acids. CDR1 and CDR2 (germline): LGHNA, YNFKEQ. With 3 bases clipped from V and 5 bases from J, the junction kept 8 bases outside the gene matches. The CDR3 is CASSQGDRAFHEQYF. CDR3 sequence (DNA): TGTGCCAGCAGCCAGGGGGACAGGGCGTTCCACGAGCAGTACTTC.

V and J are TRBV7-8 and TRBJ2-7, with 7 bases fitting TRBD1. Germline V CDR1 and CDR2: SGHVS, FQNEAQ. The CDR3 totals 16 residues. V lost 5 bases and J lost 2; bases outside the gene matches: 12. The CDR3 loop reads CASSETGNAKAYEQYF. The CDR3 DNA is TGTGCCAGCAGCGAGACAGGGAATGCGAAGGCCTACGAGCAGTACTTC.

This chain connects TRBV7-9 to TRBJ2-7; D unresolved. The V gene lost 1 base and the J gene lost 2 bases, with 21 bases spanning the gap. CDR3 length: 18 amino acids. Germline lookup yields CDR1 SEHNR and CDR2 FQNEAQ (reference sequence). The CDR3 nucleotides are TGTGCCAGCAGCTTAGGGCAGGTCTCGATAAATGGGCCCTACGAGCAGTACTTC. Translating it yields CASSLGQVSINGPYEQYF.

The chain joins TRBV6-5 to TRBJ2-7; a possible D gene is TRBD2 (7 bases). V gave up 0 bases and J gave up 5 bases, with 14 bases separating them. The germline V gene encodes CDR1 MNHEY and CDR2 SVGAGI. The CDR3 covers 15 residues. The CDR3 bases are TGTGCCAGCAGTTACTCGGGGGGGCCCGGAAACGAGCAGTACTTC. It yields the protein CASSYSGGPGNEQYF.

This sequence joins TRBV29-1 and TRBJ2-5; 9 bases map to TRBD2. Per the germline V gene, CDR1 is SQVTM and CDR2 is ANQGSEA. The CDR3 totals 17 residues. V lost 6 bases, J lost 2 bases, and 16 bases stayed unmatched. The DNA of the CDR3 is TGCAGCGTGGTACAGGGGAAGCTAGCGGGATTACAAGAGACCCAGTACTTC. It encodes CSVVQGKLAGLQETQYF.

The chain uses TRBV9 and TRBJ2-5; 11 bases are shared with TRBD2. The CDR3 extends over 15 amino acids. The junction had 7 bases not matched to a gene; V was cut back by 4 bases and J by 5 bases. Germline assignment: CDR1 SGDLS and CDR2 YYNGEE. The CDR3 nucleotides are TGTGCCAGCAGCATAGCGGGGGGGCGGGCGGAGACCCAGTACTTC. This gives the protein CASSIAGGRAETQYF.

J is TRBJ2-1 and V is TRBV10-2; TRBD2 aligns across 8 bases. Germline loops: CDR1 WSHSY, CDR2 SAAADI. V lost 7 bases to trimming and J lost 6 bases; unmatched junction nucleotides: 5. This CDR3 is 13 amino acids long. The CDR3 coding sequence is TGCGCCAGCATGTTAGCGGGAATCAATGAGCAGTTCTTC. Translation: CASMLAGINEQFF.

V is TRBV5-6 and J is TRBJ2-3; 13 nucleotides match TRBD2. This CDR3 comprises 19 residues. Losses at the gene ends were 0 bases for V and 2 bases for J; bases not matched to a gene: 9. CDR1 and CDR2 from the germline V gene are SGHDT and YYEEEE. DNA for the CDR3: TGTGCCAGCAGCTTGGTCTTTATTACTAGCGGGGGGGCCACAGATACGCAGTATTTT. This sequence encodes CASSLVFITSGGATDTQYF. The full variable domain, its missing parts supplied by reference TRBV5-6 and TRBJ2-3, is DAGVTQSPTHLIKTRGQQVTLRCSPKSGHDTVSWYQQALGQGPQFIFQYYEEEERQRGNFPDRFSGHQFPNYSSELNVNALLLGDSALYLCASSLVFITSGGATDTQYFGPGTRLTVL.

The rearrangement links TRBV25-1 to TRBJ2-7; the D gene is possibly TRBD2 (5 bases). CDR3 length equals 15 residues. The V end was cut by 3 bases, the J end by 1 base, with 13 bases between. Per germline, CDR1 MGHDK and CDR2 SYGVNS. The CDR3 sequence is CASSESAGKSYEQYF. In nucleotides, the CDR3 is TGTGCCAGCAGTGAGTCCGCCGGGAAATCCTACGAGCAGTACTTC.

The V and J genes are TRBV5-6 and TRBJ1-2, with TRBD1 matching over 8 bases. V dropped 0 bases and J dropped 6; count of bases not matched to a gene: 7. The CDR3 has 15 amino acids. The V gene's germline CDR1 is SGHDT and CDR2 YYEEEE. The CDR3: CASSLVVGRGHGYTF. CDR3 DNA: TGTGCCAGCAGCTTGGTCGTCGGCAGGGGGCATGGCTACACCTTC.

The V gene is TRBV19, the J gene TRBJ2-7, with D possibly matching TRBD1 (6 bases). Germline V lookup: CDR1 LNHDA, CDR2 SQIVND (reference sequence). Trimming took 3 bases from V and 2 from J, leaving 14 bases between them. This CDR3 is built from 15 residues. In nucleotides, the CDR3 is TGTGCCAGTAGTATCGCGACAGGTCCACCCTACGAGCAGTACTTC. Protein: CASSIATGPPYEQYF.

This clone was seen repeatedly, ten times or more. The chain has TRBV5-1 and TRBJ1-3, with D tentatively TRBD1 (5 bases). Germline CDR1 SGHRS, CDR2 YFSETQ. V lost 2 bases, J lost 4 bases, and 10 bases lay in between. CDR3 length: 14 amino acids. CDR3 amino acids: CASSLSGPGNTIYF. The CDR3 DNA reads as TGCGCCAGCAGCTTATCAGGGCCCGGAAACACCATATATTTT.

In DNA, the CDR3 is TGTGCCACCAGTGCTGGGACAGGAAGAAACACCATATATTTT. Its translation is CATSAGTGRNTIYF. The chain uses TRBV24-1 and TRBJ1-3, with TRBD1 matching 8 bases. J gave up 5 bases and V 5 bases, and 4 bases lay outside the gene matches. The CDR3 is made up of 14 amino acids. The V gene's germline CDR1 is KGHDR and CDR2 SFDVKD.

This chain connects TRBV11-2 to TRBJ1-1; 7 bases fit TRBD1. This CDR3 is built from 14 residues. V was pared by 5 bases and J by 6 bases, with 9 bases of the junction left unmatched. CDR1 SGHAT and CDR2 FQNNGV come from the germline V gene. The CDR3 DNA is TGTGCCAGCAGCCCGCCGCGACAGGGCCCTGAAGCTTTCTTT. It is translated as CASSPPRQGPEAFF.

V usage is TRBV7-2 and J usage is TRBJ2-5; no firm D call. The ends were cut back, 5 bases at V and 4 bases at J, with 11 bases in the middle. The CDR3 sequence is 13 residues long. The germline CDR1 and CDR2 sequences are SGHTA and FQGNSA. Here the CDR3 DNA reads TGTGCCAGCAGCCTTCGCGCCCGAGAGACCCAGTACTTC. Encoded protein: CASSLRARETQYF.

The gene calls are TRBV24-1 and TRBJ2-1; 7 nucleotides line up with TRBD2. With V trimmed by 7 bases and J by 8 bases, 16 bases remained unmatched. Germline values: CDR1 KGHDR, CDR2 SFDVKD. This CDR3 comprises 16 residues. The chain's CDR3 is CATRGKRDSGSDEQFF. CDR3 DNA: TGTGCCACCAGGGGGAAGCGGGATTCGGGTTCGGATGAGCAGTTCTTC.

This rearrangement joins TRBV11-2 to TRBJ1-1; TRBD1 might be the D (6 bases). CDR1 is SGHAT, CDR2 FQNNGV, per germline. Trimming pared 7 bases from V and 9 bases from J, leaving 18 bases between. The CDR3 runs to 13 residues. The CDR3 DNA reads TGTGCCAGCACCCAAACTCGGGGGGGCAAAGCTTTCTTT. It yields the protein CASTQTRGGKAFF.

This clone was seen only once. The chain couples TRBV4-3 to TRBJ1-2, with 7 positions matching TRBD1. The CDR3 has 14 amino acids. V lost 4 bases to trimming and J lost 8 bases; unmatched junction nucleotides: 10. In germline, CDR1 is LGHNA, CDR2 YSLEER. CDR3 nucleotide sequence: TGCGCCAGCAGCCTGCAAGACAGGGAAGGAGGCTACACCTTC. Residues: CASSLQDREGGYTF.

The V call is TRBV27, the J call TRBJ2-1; 10 nucleotides align to TRBD2. CDR3 size: 14 residues. Per the germline V gene, CDR1 is MNHEY and CDR2 is SMNVEV (reference sequence). V shed 8 bases, J shed 3 bases, and the junction held 4 bases outside the gene matches. DNA of the CDR3: TGTGCCAGCCTAGCGGGGGAAAACTACAATGAGCAGTTCTTC. It translates to CASLAGENYNEQFF.

This chain links TRBV12-3 or TRBV12-4 with TRBJ1-6; D gene unclear. The CDR3 spans 13 residues. Trimming stripped 5 bases from V and 7 bases from J, with 9 bases between. This CDR3 reads CASSPELNSPLHF. The CDR3, as DNA: TGTGCCAGCAGTCCCGAGCTGAATTCACCCCTCCACTTT.

The chain has TRBV10-1 and TRBJ2-7; 8 bases map to TRBD1. Unmatched junction bases numbered 0, after V lost 8 bases and J lost 0 bases. This CDR3 is 12 amino acids long. Germline V CDR1 and CDR2: WNHNN, SYGVQD (reference sequence). The CDR3 coding sequence is TGCGCCAGCGGACAGGGCTCCTACGAGCAGTACTTC. Translating it yields CASGQGSYEQYF.